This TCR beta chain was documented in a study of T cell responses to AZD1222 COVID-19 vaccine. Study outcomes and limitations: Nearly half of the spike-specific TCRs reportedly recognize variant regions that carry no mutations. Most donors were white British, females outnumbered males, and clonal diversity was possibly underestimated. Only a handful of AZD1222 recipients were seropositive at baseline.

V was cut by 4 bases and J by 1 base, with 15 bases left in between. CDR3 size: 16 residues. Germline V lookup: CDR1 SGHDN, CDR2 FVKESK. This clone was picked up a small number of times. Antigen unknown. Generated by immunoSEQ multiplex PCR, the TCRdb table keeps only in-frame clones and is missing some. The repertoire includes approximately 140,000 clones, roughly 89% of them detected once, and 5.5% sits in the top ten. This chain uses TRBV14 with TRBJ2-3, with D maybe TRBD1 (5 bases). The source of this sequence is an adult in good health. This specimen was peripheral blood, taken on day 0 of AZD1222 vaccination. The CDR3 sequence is CASSPTRVLGTDTQYF. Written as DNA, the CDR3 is TGTGCCAGCAGCCCGACCAGGGTATTAGGCACAGATACGCAGTATTTT.